The rows below give T cell receptor beta chains drawn from one sample of a study of shared clonotypes between healthy human individuals. Method: immunoSEQ multiplex PCR; TCRdb's copy keeps in-frame clones and lacks some. The data show more than 2 million clones, about 95% seen once. The specimen was naive CD8+ T cells sorted from blood. Receptors were obtained from a man younger than 35 in good health. Both conserved end residues are part of each CDR3. D genes are given only for firm matches. Clone size appears in some rows only: once, few, many, or a class for an expanded clone.

CDR3 protein: CASSRGSGQPQRELLQEQYF
CDR3 DNA: TGCGCCAGCAGCCGAGGCTCCGGGCAACCGCAGCGGGAGCTCCTACAAGAGCAGTACTTC
clone size: -
D gene: TRBD2
J gene: TRBJ2-7
V gene: TRBV4-1

CDR3 protein: CASSPEGPRETQYF
CDR3 DNA: TGCGCCAGCAGCCCGGAGGGGCCTCGGGAGACCCAGTACTTC
clone size: -
D gene: -
J gene: TRBJ2-5
V gene: TRBV5-1

CDR3 protein: CASSLGAGGEYEQYF
CDR3 DNA: TGCGCCAGCAGCCTCGGGGCAGGGGGCGAGTACGAGCAGTACTTC
clone size: -
D gene: TRBD1
J gene: TRBJ2-7
V gene: TRBV4-3

CDR3 protein: CASSSGGPNTGELFF
CDR3 DNA: TGTGCCAGCAGTTCCGGGGGTCCGAACACCGGGGAGCTGTTTTTT
clone size: -
D gene: -
J gene: TRBJ2-2
V gene: TRBV27

CDR3 protein: CSVEDWDRGGEKLFF
CDR3 DNA: TGCAGCGTTGAAGATTGGGACAGGGGGGGTGAAAAACTGTTTTTT
clone size: -
D gene: TRBD1
J gene: TRBJ1-4
V gene: TRBV29-1

CDR3 protein: CASSHRDSYYEQYF
CDR3 DNA: TGTGCCAGCAGTCACCGGGACAGTTACTACGAGCAGTACTTC
clone size: -
D gene: TRBD1
J gene: TRBJ2-7
V gene: TRBV6-1

CDR3 protein: CASSHQGDTQYF
CDR3 DNA: TGCGCCAGCAGCCACCAGGGGGATACGCAGTATTTT
clone size: -
D gene: -
J gene: TRBJ2-3
V gene: TRBV4-1

CDR3 protein: CASAGWGILASNYEQYF
CDR3 DNA: TGTGCCAGCGCCGGGTGGGGTATACTAGCTTCAAACTACGAGCAGTACTTC
clone size: once
D gene: -
J gene: TRBJ2-7
V gene: TRBV27

CDR3 protein: CASSSSSYEQYF
CDR3 DNA: TGTGCCAGCAGCTCCAGCTCCTACGAGCAGTACTTC
clone size: -
D gene: -
J gene: TRBJ2-7
V gene: TRBV11-2

CDR3 protein: CASSPTGRGALSYEQYF
CDR3 DNA: TGTGCCAGCAGCCCGACCGGCCGGGGGGCCCTCTCCTACGAGCAGTACTTC
clone size: -
D gene: -
J gene: TRBJ2-7
V gene: TRBV5-6